Below are 5 T cell receptor beta chains sequenced from a single sample in a study of cytomegalovirus exposure and HLA in healthy donors. PCR primers comprised 60 Vbeta and 13 Jbeta primers. TCRdb keeps only in-frame clones here, not all; method: immunoSEQ multiplex PCR. Its clone listing holds around 200,000 clones. Sequencing used PBMCs. The receptors stem from a girl aged 2-10 years in good health and CMV-seropositive.

This chain links TRBV19 with TRBJ1-2; D possibly corresponds to TRBD1 (6 bases). Between the trimmed V and J ends, which lost 2 bases and 5 bases, there was a span of 9 bases. CDR1 and CDR2 from the germline V gene are LNHDA and SQIVND (reference sequence). The CDR3 is 13 residues long. CDR3 amino acids: CASSIWTAYGYTF. The CDR3 DNA sequence: TGTGCCAGTAGTATATGGACAGCTTATGGCTACACCTTC.

This chain connects TRBV15 to TRBJ1-4; D may be TRBD1 (6 bases). CDR3 length equals 15 residues. Germline-derived CDR1 and CDR2 are LNHNV and YYDKDF (reference sequence). Trimming took 0 bases from V and 7 from J, leaving 12 bases between them. The DNA of the CDR3 is TGTGCCACCAGCAGAGATCGGGGGGCAGGTGAAAAACTGTTTTTT. Its translation is CATSRDRGAGEKLFF.

J is TRBJ1-1 and V is TRBV25-1; 7 nucleotides align to TRBD1. J lost 9 bases, V lost 3 bases, and 7 bases had no gene match. CDR3 length equals 13 residues. CDR1 and CDR2 (germline): MGHDK, SYGVNS. CDR3 residues: CASSDAAQGKAFF. DNA of the CDR3: TGTGCCAGCAGTGATGCCGCACAGGGGAAAGCTTTCTTT.

V and J are TRBV5-1 and TRBJ2-7, with D possibly matching TRBD2 (6 bases). V gave up 0 bases and J gave up 2 bases, with 12 bases separating them. The CDR3 is 15 residues long. The germline gives CDR1 SGHRS, CDR2 YFSETQ. The DNA for the CDR3 is TGCGCCAGCAGCTTGGGGGGGGTGGAAACCTACGAGCAGTACTTC. Translation: CASSLGGVETYEQYF.

The chain has TRBV28 and TRBJ1-4; the match to TRBD1 covers 9 bases. The V and J ends lost 3 bases and 4 bases, in that order; junction bases with no gene match: 6. Germline V CDR1 and CDR2: MDHEN, SYDVKM. This CDR3 has 16 amino acids. CDR3 sequence reads: CASSFFPDRGNEKLFF. The DNA of the CDR3 is TGTGCCAGCAGTTTCTTTCCGGACAGGGGTAATGAAAAACTGTTTTTT. Supplemented by reference TRBV28 and TRBJ1-4, the full variable domain reads DVKVTQSSRYLVKRTGEKVFLECVQDMDHENMFWYRQDPGLGLRLIYFSYDVKMKEKGDIPEGYSVSREKKERFSLILESASTNQTSMYLCASSFFPDRGNEKLFFGSGTQLSVL.